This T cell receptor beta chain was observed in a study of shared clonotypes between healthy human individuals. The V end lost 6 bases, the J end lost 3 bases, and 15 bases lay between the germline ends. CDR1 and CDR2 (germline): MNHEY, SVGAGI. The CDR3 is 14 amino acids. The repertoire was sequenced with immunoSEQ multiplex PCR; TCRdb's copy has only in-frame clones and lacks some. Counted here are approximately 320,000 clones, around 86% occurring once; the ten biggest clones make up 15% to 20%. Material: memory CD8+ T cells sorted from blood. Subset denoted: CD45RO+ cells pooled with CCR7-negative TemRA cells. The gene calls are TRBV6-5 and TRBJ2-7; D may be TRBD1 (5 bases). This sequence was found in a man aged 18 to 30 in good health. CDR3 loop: CASSPQQGHYEQYF. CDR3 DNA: TGTGCCAGCAGCCCCCAGCAGGGCCACTACGAGCAGTACTTC.